The sequence of this TCR beta chain was determined in a study of blood T cell repertoires in COVID-19. Study information: Sources were T cells, B-cell-depleted T cells, or PBMCs; the material itself was cDNA or gDNA.

The CDR3 extends over 13 amino acids. Germline V CDR1 and CDR2: SGHAT, FQNNGV. The V end lost 5 bases, the J end lost 4 bases, and 11 bases lay between the germline ends. Per the original methods: For nucleated cells, counts were estimated from reference gene primer amplification. Clones were sequenced by immunoSEQ multiplex PCR, and TCRdb holds only the in-frame ones, with some missing. Clone size and V and J calls were adopted from that table, with D and trimming inferred from the DNA. The repertoire has about 170,000 clones, 83% of them found once; the top ten carry approximately 4%. Living in about 25 US areas, the participants were between roughly 18 and 89 years of age. Among Cohort 3 donors, those recovered had two negative PCRs, clearance, or symptom resolution.

This receptor was identified in a woman between 50 and 59 years old who had recovered from COVID-19. The sample comprised PBMCs or T cells enriched from blood (not recorded which). The rearrangement joins TRBV11-2 to TRBJ1-2, with a tentative D call TRBD1 (5 bases). The CDR3 DNA reads TGTGCCAGCAGCCCCGACAGACGCTATGGCTACACCTTC. Translating gives CASSPDRRYGYTF.